Shown below are 12 T cell receptor beta chains from a single sample sequenced in a study of blood T cell repertoires in COVID-19. Using immunoSEQ multiplex PCR, the repertoire was profiled, and TCRdb retains in-frame clones only, with some absent. Here the sample spans about 170,000 clones, over 80% being singletons. The sequenced sample consisted of peripheral blood. These receptors were taken from a woman at least 80 years old with COVID-19, enrolled during active disease.

This chain links TRBV10-3 with TRBJ1-3; unclear D gene. The CDR3 length is 11 residues. The germline gives CDR1 ENHRY, CDR2 SYGVKD. The germline V and J ends were trimmed by 10 bases and 0 bases, with 4 bases remaining between them. CDR3 amino acids: CATNSGNTIYF. The DNA for the CDR3 is TGTGCCACCAACTCTGGAAACACCATATATTTT.

This clone was observed a handful of times. V gene TRBV5-4 combines with J gene TRBJ2-6, with 8 positions matching TRBD1. This CDR3 is built from 16 residues. Trimming removed 5 bases from V and 0 bases from J; junction bases left unmatched: 4. Germline loops: CDR1 SGHNT, CDR2 YYREEE (reference sequence). This CDR3 reads CASSRTGNSGANVLTF. The CDR3 DNA sequence: TGTGCCAGCAGTCGGACAGGGAACTCTGGGGCCAACGTCCTGACTTTC.

The chain is built from TRBV5-1 and TRBJ2-1, with 7 bases identical to TRBD1. Germline V CDR1 and CDR2: SGHRS, YFSETQ. With 6 bases clipped from V and 1 base from J, the junction kept 1 base outside the gene matches. The CDR3 loop spans 13 amino acids. CDR3 residues: CASKQGSYNEQFF. CDR3 in DNA: TGCGCCAGCAAACAGGGGTCCTACAATGAGCAGTTCTTC.

This sequence joins TRBV11-3 and TRBJ1-1; 8 bases fit TRBD1. Germline V lookup: CDR1 SGHNT, CDR2 YENEEA. The V gene end was trimmed by 1 base and the J gene end by 14 bases; junction bases not matched to a gene: 15. There are 15 residues in the CDR3. The CDR3 is CASSLAKRGGQEKFF. The CDR3 coding sequence is TGTGCCAGCAGCTTAGCCAAGAGGGGGGGACAGGAAAAGTTCTTT.

This clone has a handful of counts. V usage is TRBV9 and J usage is TRBJ2-7, with 9 bases identical to TRBD1. Germline V CDR1 and CDR2: SGDLS, YYNGEE. J lost 5 bases, V lost 6 bases, and 9 bases had no gene match. This CDR3 is built from 14 residues. DNA of the CDR3: TGTGCCAGCACCCCCGGGACAGGGAGCCACGAGCAGTACTTC. This gives the protein CASTPGTGSHEQYF.

The chain links TRBV5-1 to TRBJ1-1, with 8 nucleotides matching TRBD1. The CDR3 contains 14 residues. Germline V gene sequence: CDR1 SGHRS, CDR2 YFSETQ. The junction had 7 bases not matched to a gene; V was cut back by 4 bases and J by 5 bases. This CDR3 reads CASSPQGAGTEAFF. The CDR3 DNA follows: TGCGCCAGCAGCCCCCAGGGGGCGGGGACTGAAGCTTTCTTT.

The chain is built from TRBV7-6 and TRBJ2-1, with D unresolved. V lost 2 bases, J lost 7 bases, and 3 bases lay in between. CDR3 length: 11 amino acids. From germline, CDR1 is SGHVS and CDR2 FNYEAQ. The CDR3 is CASSLLNEQFF. For the CDR3, the DNA is TGTGCCAGCAGCTTATTAAATGAGCAGTTCTTC.

This clone has a single count. In DNA form, the CDR3 reads TGTGCCAGCAGCCCCAGGGGGGAGAGGACAGATACGCAGTATTTT. This translates into CASSPRGERTDTQYF. V and J are TRBV11-3 and TRBJ2-3, with a possible D match to TRBD1 (7 bases). Per germline, CDR1 SGHNT and CDR2 YENEEA. V was shortened by 5 bases and J by 3 bases, with 15 bases between the two germline ends. CDR3 size: 15 residues.

CDR3 sequence (DNA): TGTGCCAGCAGCCCCGGACAGTCCAGCTCCTACGAGCAGTACTTC. Translating gives CASSPGQSSSYEQYF. The chain is built from TRBV5-4 and TRBJ2-7; perhaps TRBD1 as D (6 bases). The V gene lost 4 bases and the J gene lost 0 bases, with 14 bases spanning the gap. The CDR3 has 15 residues. CDR1 SGHNT and CDR2 YYREEE come from the germline V gene (reference sequence).

The sample holds a few counts of this clone. V is TRBV5-8 and J is TRBJ2-3; 7 bases map to TRBD1. Trimming cost V 4 bases and J 1 base; bases outside gene matches: 3. This CDR3 has 14 amino acids. Germline V gene data show CDR1 as SGHTS and CDR2 as YDEGEE. CDR3 coding DNA: TGTGCCAGCAGCCAAGACAGGGGCACAGATACGCAGTATTTT. Protein sequence: CASSQDRGTDTQYF.

The rearrangement links TRBV19 to TRBJ1-2, with unresolved D. The CDR3 loop spans 13 amino acids. The V gene lost 5 bases and the J gene lost 3 bases, with 10 bases spanning the gap. Germline V gene data show CDR1 as LNHDA and CDR2 as SQIVND (reference sequence). The CDR3 region is CASSPPSYYGYTF. CDR3 DNA sequence: TGTGCCAGTAGTCCCCCCAGTTACTATGGCTACACCTTC.

The chain combines TRBV6-5 with TRBJ1-4, with D uncertain. Germline CDR1 is MNHEY and CDR2 is SVGAGI. CDR3 size: 14 residues. V lost 6 bases to trimming and J lost 3 bases, with 11 bases between them. In DNA, the CDR3 is TGTGCCAGCAGGCGCGGGGTGGCTAATGAAAAACTGTTTTTT. It yields the protein CASRRGVANEKLFF.